This T cell receptor (beta chain) is from a study of cytomegalovirus exposure and HLA in healthy donors. This clone was detected once. With 60 Vbeta and 13 Jbeta primers, the PCR was carried out. Generated by immunoSEQ multiplex PCR, the TCRdb table keeps only in-frame clones and is missing some. This sample has tens of thousands of clones, with 70% to 90% found just once. This TCR derives from a human donor in good health. The source material was PBMCs.

CDR3: CASSPPPLSDIQYF. In DNA form, the CDR3 reads TGTGCCAGCAGCCCTCCGCCTCTTTCGGACATTCAGTACTTC. The chain links TRBV11-2 to TRBJ2-4, with D unclear. V lost 5 bases and J lost 8, with 16 bases in between. In germline, CDR1 is SGHAT, CDR2 FQNNGV. The CDR3 covers 14 residues. Full variable domain (outside the CDR3, taken from reference TRBV11-2 and TRBJ2-4): EAGVAQSPRYKIIEKRQSVAFWCNPISGHATLYWYQQILGQGPKLLIQFQNNGVVDDSQLPKDRFSAERLKGVDSTLKIQPAKLEDSAVYLCASSPPPLSDIQYFGAGTRLSVL.